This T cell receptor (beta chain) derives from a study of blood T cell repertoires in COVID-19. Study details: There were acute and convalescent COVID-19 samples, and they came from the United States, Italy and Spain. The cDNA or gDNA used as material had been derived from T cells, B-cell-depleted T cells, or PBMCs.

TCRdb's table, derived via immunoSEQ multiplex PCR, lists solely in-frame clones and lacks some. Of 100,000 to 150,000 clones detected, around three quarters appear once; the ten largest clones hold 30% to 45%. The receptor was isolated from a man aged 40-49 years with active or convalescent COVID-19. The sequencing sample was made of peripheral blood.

CDR3 bases: TGTGCCACCAGTGACCGGGGGAATCTACAAGAGACCCAGTACTTC. Residues: CATSDRGNLQETQYF. The chain is built from TRBV24-1 and TRBJ2-5, with D tentatively TRBD2 (6 bases). The V end was cut by 4 bases, the J end by 2 bases, with 13 bases between. This CDR3 has 15 amino acids. Germline V gene data show CDR1 as KGHDR and CDR2 as SFDVKD.